Sequencing of this T cell receptor (beta chain) was carried out in a study of cytomegalovirus exposure and HLA in healthy donors. Looking at the study overall: The 130 or so validation repertoires used the same platform as the 650 to 850 first-cohort repertoires (as reported by a later analysis).

As for this clone: The antigen remains unidentified.

Regarding the study as a whole: There were three CMV-associated chains whose specificity for CMV antigens was confirmed in vitro.

Among the 100 to 150 subjects of the validation cohort, separate from the roughly 650-subject first cohort, were the donors. Assay: immunoSEQ multiplex PCR; the TCRdb copy retains only in-frame clones and omits some. Of just under 150,000 clones in the sample, over 80% are singletons; the top ten hold 4.5%. Trimming pared 7 bases from V and 5 bases from J, leaving 20 bases between. The CDR3 length is 14 residues. Germline loops: CDR1 SQVTM, CDR2 ANQGSEA. The source is a man aged 18 to 29 in good health and CMV-seropositive. Sequencing was carried out using PBMCs. The chain recombines TRBV29-1 with TRBJ2-5; no firm D call. The CDR3 reads CSANAGFERETQYF. CDR3 DNA sequence: TGCAGCGCGAACGCAGGTTTTGAACGGGAGACCCAGTACTTC.